A selection of T cell receptor beta chains follows, all from one sample in a study of shared clonotypes between healthy human individuals. Assay used: immunoSEQ multiplex PCR; TCRdb lists only in-frame clones, some missing. The table lists around 2,000,000 clones, roughly 95% of them singletons. Material for sequencing was naive CD8+ T cells sorted from blood. These receptor sequences come from a man aged 18 to 29 in good health. CDR3s include the opening cysteine and the closing phenylalanine or tryptophan. A D gene is named only where the DNA matches it firmly. The size field is filled for only some rows; it gives once, few, many or a size class.

D gene,V gene,clone size,J gene,CDR3 protein,CDR3 DNA
TRBD1,TRBV2,-,TRBJ2-5,CASSEATGVLETQYF,TGTGCCAGCAGTGAAGCGACAGGGGTATTGGAGACCCAGTACTTC
-,TRBV2,-,TRBJ2-3,CASRDSLFPADTQYF,TGTGCCAGCAGGGACAGTCTGTTCCCCGCCGATACGCAGTATTTT
-,TRBV19,-,TRBJ1-2,CASSQGYGYTF,TGTGCCAGTAGCCAGGGGTATGGCTACACCTTC
TRBD1,TRBV7-3,-,TRBJ2-1,CASSVDRGFLNEQFF,TGTGCCAGCAGCGTGGACAGGGGTTTTTTGAATGAGCAGTTCTTC
-,TRBV27,-,TRBJ2-3,CASSLRSTDTQYF,TGTGCCAGCAGTTTAAGGAGCACAGATACGCAGTATTTT
-,TRBV4-3,-,TRBJ2-1,CASSQDPGPTYNEQFF,TGCGCCAGCAGCCAAGATCCCGGGCCCACCTACAATGAGCAGTTCTTC
TRBD2,TRBV13,-,TRBJ2-1,CASSLGLAGDNEQFF,TGTGCCAGCAGCCTGGGACTAGCGGGGGACAATGAGCAGTTCTTC
TRBD1,TRBV28,-,TRBJ2-1,CASSEQGAPGNEQFF,TGTGCCAGCAGTGAACAGGGGGCGCCGGGCAATGAGCAGTTCTTC
-,TRBV28,-,TRBJ2-1,CASALGELGNEQFF,TGTGCCAGCGCCTTGGGGGAGCTCGGGAATGAGCAGTTCTTC
TRBD1,TRBV7-9,-,TRBJ1-2,CASSPTGLINGYTF,TGTGCCAGCAGCCCGACAGGGTTGATAAATGGCTACACCTTC
-,TRBV27,-,TRBJ1-5,CASSKTGSNQPQHF,TGTGCCAGCAGTAAAACAGGGAGCAATCAGCCCCAGCATTTT
-,TRBV7-9,-,TRBJ1-1,CASTWEGEMNTEAFF,TGTGCCTCCACCTGGGAGGGGGAGATGAACACTGAAGCTTTCTTT
-,TRBV5-6,-,TRBJ1-1,CASSFGHSVAEAFF,TGTGCCAGCAGCTTCGGACATTCGGTCGCTGAAGCTTTCTTT
-,TRBV6-6,once,TRBJ2-3,CASSSRGYWSTDTQYF,TGTGCCAGCAGTTCCAGGGGTTATTGGAGCACAGATACGCAGTATTTT
TRBD2,TRBV5-4,-,TRBJ2-1,CASSLGLASEQFF,TGTGCCAGCAGCCTGGGACTAGCCAGTGAGCAGTTCTTC
TRBD1,TRBV13,-,TRBJ2-7,CASSPEDRGSEQYF,TGTGCCAGCAGCCCAGAGGACAGGGGGTCCGAGCAGTACTTC
-,TRBV7-9,-,TRBJ1-1,CASSQSIENTEAFF,TGTGCCAGCAGCCAGTCGATCGAGAACACTGAAGCTTTCTTT
-,TRBV10-3,once,TRBJ2-3,CAISEPGSNTDTQYF,TGTGCCATCAGTGAGCCCGGGTCTAACACAGATACGCAGTATTTT
-,TRBV5-6,-,TRBJ2-6,CASSLIDVSSGANVLTF,TGTGCCAGCAGCTTGATAGATGTTTCCTCTGGGGCCAACGTCCTGACTTTC
-,TRBV5-1,-,TRBJ2-7,CASSIDPTYEQYF,TGCGCCAGCAGCATTGACCCGACCTACGAGCAGTACTTC
-,TRBV27,-,TRBJ1-3,CASSLYPLSGNTIYF,TGTGCCAGCAGTTTATACCCGTTATCTGGAAACACCATATATTTT
-,TRBV12-5,-,TRBJ1-1,CASQEGWNTEAFF,TGTGCTAGCCAGGAGGGTTGGAACACTGAAGCTTTCTTT
-,TRBV9,-,TRBJ2-7,CASSPHPNEQYF,TGTGCCAGCAGCCCCCACCCAAACGAGCAGTACTTC
-,TRBV5-4,once,TRBJ2-6,CASSLPPGANVLTF,TGTGCCAGCAGCTTACCGCCTGGGGCCAACGTCCTGACTTTC
-,TRBV2,-,TRBJ2-7,CASRTAVETPYEQYF,TGTGCCAGCAGGACTGCGGTGGAGACCCCCTACGAGCAGTACTTC
-,TRBV2,once,TRBJ2-7,CASKEAGASYEQYF,TGTGCCAGCAAGGAGGCGGGGGCCTCCTACGAGCAGTACTTC
-,TRBV13,-,TRBJ2-6,CASSSQGSGANVLTF,TGTGCCAGCAGCTCCCAGGGGTCAGGGGCCAACGTCCTGACTTTC
TRBD1,TRBV6-5,-,TRBJ2-1,CASSPDRDEQFF,TGTGCCAGCAGTCCGGACAGGGATGAGCAGTTCTTC
TRBD2,TRBV5-1,-,TRBJ2-1,CASRFRTSGLNEQFF,TGCGCCAGCAGATTTCGGACTAGCGGACTCAATGAGCAGTTCTTC
-,TRBV13,-,TRBJ2-1,CASSLEADYNEQFF,TGTGCCAGCAGCTTAGAGGCGGACTACAATGAGCAGTTCTTC
TRBD1,TRBV27,-,TRBJ2-3,CASSFTGGTDTQYF,TGTGCCAGCAGTTTTACAGGGGGCACAGATACGCAGTATTTT
-,TRBV4-3,-,TRBJ2-7,CASSQDTGYPFHEQYF,TGCGCCAGCAGCCAAGATACCGGATACCCCTTCCACGAGCAGTACTTC
-,TRBV5-6,-,TRBJ2-5,CASSLLMGGRETQYF,TGTGCCAGCAGCCTTCTGATGGGGGGCAGAGAGACCCAGTACTTC
-,TRBV2,-,TRBJ2-5,CASEGTVQETQYF,TGTGCCAGCGAAGGTACAGTCCAAGAGACCCAGTACTTC
-,TRBV6-6,-,TRBJ2-7,CASSPEPGSYEQYF,TGTGCCAGCAGTCCAGAACCGGGCAGCTACGAGCAGTACTTC
-,TRBV5-1,-,TRBJ1-1,CASSLYQGMNTEAFF,TGCGCCAGCAGCTTGTATCAGGGGATGAACACTGAAGCTTTCTTT
-,TRBV7-9,once,TRBJ1-1,CASSQEVLNTEAFF,TGTGCCAGCAGCCAGGAGGTACTGAACACTGAAGCTTTCTTT
-,TRBV4-1,-,TRBJ2-3,CASSQGLQGEDTQYF,TGCGCCAGCAGCCAAGGACTGCAAGGGGAAGATACGCAGTATTTT
-,TRBV14,-,TRBJ2-7,CASSQGGRLYEQYF,TGTGCCAGCAGCCAAGGGGGGAGACTCTACGAGCAGTACTTC
TRBD1,TRBV5-6,-,TRBJ2-3,CASSFWTGNTDTQYF,TGTGCCAGCAGCTTCTGGACAGGGAACACAGATACGCAGTATTTT
-,TRBV4-1,-,TRBJ1-6,CASSQDRARLQESSYNSPLHF,TGCGCCAGCAGCCAAGATAGGGCCCGCTTACAGGAGAGCTCCTATAATTCACCCCTCCACTTT
TRBD1,TRBV28,-,TRBJ2-7,CASSLGTGGYEQYF,TGTGCCAGCAGTTTAGGGACAGGGGGATACGAGCAGTACTTC
TRBD1,TRBV5-6,-,TRBJ2-7,CASSFGTGGYEQYF,TGTGCCAGCAGCTTCGGGACAGGGGGATACGAGCAGTACTTC
TRBD1,TRBV4-1,-,TRBJ2-7,CASSTGTGAYEQYF,TGCGCCAGCAGTACCGGGACAGGGGCCTACGAGCAGTACTTC
-,TRBV10-2,once,TRBJ2-7,CASSVREAYEQYF,TGCGCCAGCAGTGTTAGGGAGGCCTACGAGCAGTACTTC
-,TRBV4-1,-,TRBJ2-3,CASSQAGGDTQYF,TGCGCCAGCAGCCAAGCCGGTGGAGATACGCAGTATTTT
-,TRBV5-6,-,TRBJ2-2,CASSPRYTGELFF,TGTGCCAGCAGCCCACGATACACCGGGGAGCTGTTTTTT
TRBD1,TRBV10-3,-,TRBJ2-7,CAIGGQTYEQYF,TGTGCCATCGGGGGACAGACCTACGAGCAGTACTTC
-,TRBV11-2,-,TRBJ1-1,CASSTTGYTEAFF,TGTGCCAGCAGCACAACAGGGTACACTGAAGCTTTCTTT
-,TRBV2,-,TRBJ2-1,CAMLLGGVYNEQFF,TGTGCCATGCTATTAGGGGGAGTTTACAATGAGCAGTTCTTC
-,TRBV2,-,TRBJ1-1,CASSPKTGFTEAFF,TGTGCCAGCAGTCCCAAGACAGGATTCACTGAAGCTTTCTTT
TRBD1,TRBV13,-,TRBJ2-7,CASSPGTGPYEQYF,TGTGCCAGCAGCCCCGGGACAGGACCCTACGAGCAGTACTTC
TRBD1,TRBV9,-,TRBJ2-2,CASSGWTGVGEGTGELFF,TGTGCCAGCAGCGGCTGGACAGGGGTGGGAGAGGGGACCGGGGAGCTGTTTTTT
TRBD2,TRBV7-9,-,TRBJ2-3,CASSLGRLAATLGTDTQYF,TGTGCCAGCAGCTTAGGTCGACTAGCGGCCACCTTAGGCACAGATACGCAGTATTTT